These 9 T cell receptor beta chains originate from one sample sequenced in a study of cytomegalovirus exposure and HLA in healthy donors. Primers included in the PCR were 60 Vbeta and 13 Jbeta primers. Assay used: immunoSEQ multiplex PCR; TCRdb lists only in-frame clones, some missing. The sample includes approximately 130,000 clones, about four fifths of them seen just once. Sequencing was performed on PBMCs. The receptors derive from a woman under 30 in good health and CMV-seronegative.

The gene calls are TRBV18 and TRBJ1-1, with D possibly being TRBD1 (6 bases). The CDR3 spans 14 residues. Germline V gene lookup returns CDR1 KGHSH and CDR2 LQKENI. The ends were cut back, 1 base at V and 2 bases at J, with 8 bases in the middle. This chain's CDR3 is CASSPQGTNTEAFF. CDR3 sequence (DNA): TGTGCCAGCTCACCACAGGGGACAAACACTGAAGCTTTCTTT.

The DNA of the CDR3 is TGTGCCAGCAGCTTGGAAGGGGGGCAGTTCTTC. Translation: CASSLEGGQFF. This rearrangement joins TRBV5-4 to TRBJ2-1, with D possibly being TRBD1 (6 bases). The V gene lost 0 bases and the J gene lost 12 bases, with 7 bases spanning the gap. This CDR3 contains 11 residues. Germline-derived CDR1 and CDR2 are SGHNT and YYREEE (reference sequence).

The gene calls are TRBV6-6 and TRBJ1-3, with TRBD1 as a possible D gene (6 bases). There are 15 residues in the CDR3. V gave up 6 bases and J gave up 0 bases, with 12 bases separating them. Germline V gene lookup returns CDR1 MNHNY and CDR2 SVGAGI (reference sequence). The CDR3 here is CASSRGQLSGNTIYF. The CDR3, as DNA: TGTGCCAGCAGCCGCGGACAGCTCTCTGGAAACACCATATATTTT.

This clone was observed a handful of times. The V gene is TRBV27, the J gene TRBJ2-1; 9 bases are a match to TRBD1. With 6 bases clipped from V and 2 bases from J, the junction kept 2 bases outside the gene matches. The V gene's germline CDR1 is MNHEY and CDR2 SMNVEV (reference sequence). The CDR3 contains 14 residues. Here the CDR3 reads CASSRTGAYNEQFF. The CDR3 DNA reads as TGTGCCAGCAGCCGGACAGGGGCCTACAATGAGCAGTTCTTC.

CDR3 nucleotides: TGTGCCAGTATGACTAGCGGGGGGGCCAACACCGGGGAGCTGTTTTTT. It is translated as CASMTSGGANTGELFF. The chain joins TRBV19 to TRBJ2-2, with 14 bases matching TRBD2. Trimming at V came to 7 bases and at J to 2 bases, leaving 3 bases not matched to a gene. Germline loops: CDR1 LNHDA, CDR2 SQIVND (reference sequence). This CDR3 contains 16 residues.

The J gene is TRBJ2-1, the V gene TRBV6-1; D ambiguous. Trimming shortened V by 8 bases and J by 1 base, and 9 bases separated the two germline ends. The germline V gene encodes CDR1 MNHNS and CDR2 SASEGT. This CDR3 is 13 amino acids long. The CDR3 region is CASESRSYNEQFF. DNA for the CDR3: TGTGCCAGCGAGTCGAGATCCTACAATGAGCAGTTCTTC.

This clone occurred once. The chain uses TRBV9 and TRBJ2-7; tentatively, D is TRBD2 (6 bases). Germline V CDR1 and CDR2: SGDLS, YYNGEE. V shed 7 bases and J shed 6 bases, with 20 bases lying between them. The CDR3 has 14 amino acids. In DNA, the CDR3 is TGTGCCAGCGCCACCGGGCTAGCGACATCCGAGCAGTACTTC. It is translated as CASATGLATSEQYF. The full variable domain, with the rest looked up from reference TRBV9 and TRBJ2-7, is DSGVTQTPKHLITATGQRVTLRCSPRSGDLSVYWYQQSLDQGLQFLIQYYNGEERAKGNILERFSAQQFPDLHSELNLSSLELGDSALYFCASATGLATSEQYFGPGTRLTVT.

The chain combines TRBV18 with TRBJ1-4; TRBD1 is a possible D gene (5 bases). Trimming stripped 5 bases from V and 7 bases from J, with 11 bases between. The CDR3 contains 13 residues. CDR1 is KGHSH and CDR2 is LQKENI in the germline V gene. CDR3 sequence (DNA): TGTGCCAGCTCAGACAGAATTTTTGAAAAACTGTTTTTT. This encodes CASSDRIFEKLFF.

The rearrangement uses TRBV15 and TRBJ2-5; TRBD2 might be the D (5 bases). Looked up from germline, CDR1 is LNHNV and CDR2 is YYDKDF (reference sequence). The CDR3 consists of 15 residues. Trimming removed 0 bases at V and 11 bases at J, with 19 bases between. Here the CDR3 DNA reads TGTGCCACCAGCAGAGACTTTAAGAGGGCGGTTGAGCAGTACTTC. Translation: CATSRDFKRAVEQYF. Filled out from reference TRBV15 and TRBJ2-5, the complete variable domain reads DAMVIQNPRYQVTQFGKPVTLSCSQTLNHNVMYWYQQKSSQAPKLLFHYYDKDFNNEADTPDNFQSRRPNTSFCFLDIRSPGLGDTAMYLCATSRDFKRAVEQYFGPGTRLLVL.